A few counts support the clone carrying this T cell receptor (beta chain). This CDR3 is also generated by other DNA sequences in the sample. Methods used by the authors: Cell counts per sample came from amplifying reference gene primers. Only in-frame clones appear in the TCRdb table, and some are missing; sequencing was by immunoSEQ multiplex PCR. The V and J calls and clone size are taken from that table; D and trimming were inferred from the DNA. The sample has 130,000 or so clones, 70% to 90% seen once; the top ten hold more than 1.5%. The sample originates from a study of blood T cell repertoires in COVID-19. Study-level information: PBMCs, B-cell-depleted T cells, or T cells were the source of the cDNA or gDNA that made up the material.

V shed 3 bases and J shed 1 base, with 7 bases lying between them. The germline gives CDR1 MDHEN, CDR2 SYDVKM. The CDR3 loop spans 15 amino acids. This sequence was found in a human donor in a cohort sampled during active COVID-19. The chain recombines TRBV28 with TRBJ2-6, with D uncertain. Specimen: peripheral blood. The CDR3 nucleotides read TGTGCCAGCAGTTTGGCCGGGTCTGGGGCCAACGTCCTGACTTTC. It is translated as CASSLAGSGANVLTF. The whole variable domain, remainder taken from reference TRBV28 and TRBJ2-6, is DVKVTQSSRYLVKRTGEKVFLECVQDMDHENMFWYRQDPGLGLRLIYFSYDVKMKEKGDIPEGYSVSREKKERFSLILESASTNQTSMYLCASSLAGSGANVLTFGAGSRLTVL.